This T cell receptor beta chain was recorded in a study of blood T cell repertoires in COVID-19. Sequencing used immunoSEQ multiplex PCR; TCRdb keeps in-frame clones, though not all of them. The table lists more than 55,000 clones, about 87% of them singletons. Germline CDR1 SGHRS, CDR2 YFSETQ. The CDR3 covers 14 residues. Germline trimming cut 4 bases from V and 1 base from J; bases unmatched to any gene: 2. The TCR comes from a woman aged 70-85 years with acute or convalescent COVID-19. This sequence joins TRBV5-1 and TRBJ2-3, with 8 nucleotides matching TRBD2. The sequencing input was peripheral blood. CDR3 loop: CASSSGGGTDTQYF. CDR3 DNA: TGCGCCAGCAGCAGCGGGGGAGGCACAGATACGCAGTATTTT.